These 26 T cell receptor beta chains originate from one sample sequenced in a study of blood T cell repertoires in COVID-19. The data were produced by immunoSEQ multiplex PCR, yet TCRdb's version contains in-frame clones alone and is incomplete. The sample has some 14,000 clones; roughly 73% are singletons. Specimen: peripheral blood. The receptors stem from an older man with acute or convalescent COVID-19.

This clone was picked up a small number of times. The J gene is TRBJ2-2, the V gene TRBV20-1; D unresolved. From germline, CDR1 is DFQATT and CDR2 SNEGSKA (reference sequence). The CDR3 has 11 residues. The V and J ends lost 6 bases and 4 bases respectively, with 6 bases between them. The CDR3 coding sequence is TGCAGTGCCCTTAGCACCGGGGAGCTGTTTTTT. Translated, it gives CSALSTGELFF.

The chain uses TRBV15 and TRBJ1-5; 7 bases agree with TRBD1. The CDR3 runs to 16 residues. V was pared by 1 base and J by 7 bases, with 10 bases of the junction left unmatched. Germline V gives CDR1 LNHNV, CDR2 YYDKDF (reference sequence). CDR3 nucleotides: TGTGCCACCAGCAGAGGGGGCAGGGGGGCGATACAGCCCCAGCATTTT. It encodes CATSRGGRGAIQPQHF.

The chain employs TRBV7-2 and TRBJ2-3; the D gene is possibly TRBD2 (7 bases). Between the trimmed V and J ends, which lost 1 base and 3 bases, there was a span of 11 bases. Looked up from germline, CDR1 is SGHTA and CDR2 is FQGNSA. This CDR3 is 15 amino acids long. This chain's CDR3 is CASSLVGGPTDTQYF. CDR3 bases: TGTGCCAGCAGCTTAGTGGGGGGGCCGACAGATACGCAGTATTTT.

This clone has just a few counts. The genes are TRBV7-9 and TRBJ2-4, with 9 bases identical to TRBD2. Trimming cost V 5 bases and J 7 bases; bases outside gene matches: 9. The CDR3 runs 15 residues. Germline CDR1 reads SEHNR; CDR2 reads FQNEAQ (reference sequence). The CDR3 sequence is CASSATSGRGNIQYF. CDR3 sequence (DNA): TGTGCCAGCAGCGCGACTAGCGGAAGGGGCAACATTCAGTACTTC.

This clone has just one count. The chain recombines TRBV7-9 with TRBJ1-1; D remains unclear. The V and J ends lost 5 bases and 3 bases respectively, with 4 bases between them. Germline V gives CDR1 SEHNR, CDR2 FQNEAQ (reference sequence). The CDR3 is 11 residues long. CDR3 nucleotide sequence: TGTGCCAGCAGCCCCGACACTGAAGCTTTCTTT. Protein sequence: CASSPDTEAFF.

The chain employs TRBV30 and TRBJ1-1; possible D gene TRBD1, 5 bases. Germline loops: CDR1 GTSNPN, CDR2 SVGIG (reference sequence). V was pared by 5 bases and J by 10 bases, with 14 bases between. The CDR3 has 11 residues. The CDR3 DNA is TGTGCCTGGGGAGGGGTCGGGGGAGCTTTCTTT. This gives the protein CAWGGVGGAFF.

This clone has just one count. The chain uses TRBV5-1 and TRBJ1-3; 8 nucleotides align to TRBD1. This CDR3 has 16 amino acids. The V segment lost 4 bases and the J segment 0 bases; nucleotides outside the gene matches: 6. In germline, CDR1 is SGHRS, CDR2 YFSETQ. The CDR3 sequence is CASSRGQGTSGNTIYF. The CDR3 nucleotides read TGCGCCAGCAGCCGAGGACAGGGAACCTCTGGAAACACCATATATTTT. The variable domain in full, with the rest retrieved from reference TRBV5-1 and TRBJ1-3, is KAGVTQTPRYLIKTRGQQVTLSCSPISGHRSVSWYQQTPGQGLQFLFEYFSETQRNKGNFPGRFSGRQFSNSRSEMNVSTLELGDSALYLCASSRGQGTSGNTIYFGEGSWLTVV.

The chain joins TRBV11-2 to TRBJ1-4, with D perhaps TRBD1 (6 bases). This CDR3 is built from 16 residues. V lost 1 base and J lost 8, with 17 bases in between. Germline V lookup: CDR1 SGHAT, CDR2 FQNNGV. CDR3 in DNA: TGTGCCAGCAGCTTAGTATTTGGGGGGGCTGGGGAAAAACTGTTTTTT. This encodes CASSLVFGGAGEKLFF.

The chain recombines TRBV5-1 with TRBJ2-1, with 12 bases fitting TRBD2. The CDR3 has 13 residues. Trimming removed 9 bases from V and 5 bases from J; junction bases left unmatched: 3. Germline V gives CDR1 SGHRS, CDR2 YFSETQ. This CDR3 reads CATRLAGDNEQFF. Here the CDR3 DNA reads TGCGCCACTAGACTAGCGGGAGACAATGAGCAGTTCTTC.

The chain recombines TRBV11-2 with TRBJ2-5, with 7 positions matching TRBD1. The junction had 12 bases not matched to a gene; V was cut back by 8 bases and J by 6 bases. The CDR3 runs to 14 residues. Germline V gives CDR1 SGHAT, CDR2 FQNNGV. CDR3 amino acids: CASAHSGTVKTQYF. The CDR3 DNA sequence: TGTGCCAGCGCCCACTCCGGGACAGTGAAGACCCAGTACTTC. Filled out from reference TRBV11-2 and TRBJ2-5, the complete variable domain reads EAGVAQSPRYKIIEKRQSVAFWCNPISGHATLYWYQQILGQGPKLLIQFQNNGVVDDSQLPKDRFSAERLKGVDSTLKIQPAKLEDSAVYLCASAHSGTVKTQYFGPGTRLLVL.

The gene calls are TRBV6-6 and TRBJ1-5, with TRBD1 as a possible D gene (6 bases). V was clipped by 6 bases and J by 3 bases, with 15 bases between them. Germline V lookup: CDR1 MNHNY, CDR2 SVGAGI (reference sequence). The CDR3 totals 15 residues. CDR3 bases: TGTGCCAGCAGACCCTCCGGGACAAACAATCAGCCCCAGCATTTT. The encoded protein is CASRPSGTNNQPQHF.

This clone was detected only once. The J gene is TRBJ2-1, the V gene TRBV27, with TRBD2 matching 9 bases. J gave up 8 bases and V 3 bases, and 11 bases lay outside the gene matches. From germline, CDR1 is MNHEY and CDR2 SMNVEV (reference sequence). This CDR3 contains 16 residues. The CDR3 DNA is TGTGCCAGCAGTTTGGTCAGGACTAGCGATAAGCATGAGCAGTTCTTC. Encoded protein: CASSLVRTSDKHEQFF.

This chain joins TRBV12-3 or TRBV12-4 and TRBJ2-7; no firm D call. The CDR3 runs to 13 residues. The germline V and J ends were trimmed by 0 bases and 2 bases, with 5 bases remaining between them. CDR3 sequence reads: CASSLATAYEQYF. The DNA of the CDR3 is TGTGCCAGCAGTTTAGCTACAGCCTACGAGCAGTACTTC.

This chain joins TRBV5-1 and TRBJ1-4, with 8 bases fitting TRBD1. Germline trimming cut 4 bases from V and 6 bases from J; bases unmatched to any gene: 11. CDR1 SGHRS and CDR2 YFSETQ come from the germline V gene. There are 16 residues in the CDR3. CDR3 amino acids: CASSPYRTGMDEKLFF. The CDR3 coding sequence is TGCGCCAGCAGCCCCTACCGGACAGGGATGGATGAAAAACTGTTTTTT.

The rearrangement uses TRBV28 and TRBJ1-2; 8 bases agree with TRBD1. Germline V gene sequence: CDR1 MDHEN, CDR2 SYDVKM. This CDR3 contains 15 residues. The junction had 11 bases not matched to a gene; V was cut back by 4 bases and J by 7 bases. In nucleotides, the CDR3 is TGTGCCAGCAGTTCGTCGATTGACAGGGGCTCTGGCTACACCTTC. This encodes CASSSSIDRGSGYTF.

The J gene is TRBJ2-1, the V gene TRBV11-2, with 7 nucleotides matching TRBD1. The CDR3 extends over 18 amino acids. V was clipped by 5 bases and J by 9 bases; unmatched bases: 22. CDR1 is SGHAT, CDR2 FQNNGV, per germline. The DNA for the CDR3 is TGTGCCAGCAGCCCAGCCCGCCTAAACTCCGACAGGGACGGTGAGCAGTTCTTC. Its translation: CASSPARLNSDRDGEQFF. Full variable domain (missing parts from reference TRBV11-2 and TRBJ2-1): EAGVAQSPRYKIIEKRQSVAFWCNPISGHATLYWYQQILGQGPKLLIQFQNNGVVDDSQLPKDRFSAERLKGVDSTLKIQPAKLEDSAVYLCASSPARLNSDRDGEQFFGPGTRLTVL.

The chain joins TRBV30 to TRBJ1-2; D is undetermined. The CDR3 sequence is 11 residues long. Germline V gives CDR1 GTSNPN, CDR2 SVGIG (reference sequence). Trimming removed 5 bases from V and 4 bases from J, with 8 bases in between. The CDR3 DNA sequence: TGTGCCTGGGCCTTTCTCTATGGCTACACCTTC. Translation: CAWAFLYGYTF.

By share, this clone counts as medium-sized. The chain combines TRBV30 with TRBJ1-6; 10 positions match TRBD1. V gave up 0 bases and J gave up 5 bases; unmatched junction bases: 1. The germline V gene has CDR1 GTSNPN and CDR2 SVGIG (reference sequence). This CDR3 has 15 residues. The CDR3 bases are TGTGCCTGGAGTGTAGGACAGGGGGATAATTCACCCCTCCACTTT. The encoded protein is CAWSVGQGDNSPLHF.

The chain links TRBV19 to TRBJ2-1, with D perhaps matching TRBD2 (5 bases). The CDR3 is 16 amino acids. Looked up from germline, CDR1 is LNHDA and CDR2 is SQIVND (reference sequence). Trimming removed 4 bases from V and 5 bases from J, with 18 bases in between. The DNA of the CDR3 is TGTGCCAGTAGTACTAGCTGGGTGGGCAAAGACAATGAGCAGTTCTTC. Its translation is CASSTSWVGKDNEQFF.

The rearrangement uses TRBV7-9 and TRBJ1-2; D is perhaps TRBD1 (5 bases). Per germline, CDR1 SEHNR and CDR2 FQNEAQ (reference sequence). Trimming removed 8 bases from V and 2 bases from J, with 15 bases in between. This CDR3 has 14 residues. The CDR3 region has the DNA TGTGCCAGCGTACCCCGGGCAGGGAACTATGGCTACACCTTC. Its translation is CASVPRAGNYGYTF.

V usage is TRBV7-2 and J usage is TRBJ2-1, with TRBD2 matching 9 bases. CDR1 SGHTA and CDR2 FQGNSA come from the germline V gene. The V and J ends lost 0 bases and 3 bases, in that order; junction bases with no gene match: 9. The CDR3 consists of 18 residues. The CDR3 reads CASSLARSSGSFYNEQFF. In DNA form, the CDR3 reads TGTGCCAGCAGCTTAGCTAGGAGTAGCGGGAGTTTCTACAATGAGCAGTTCTTC.

The rearrangement uses TRBV2 and TRBJ2-1, with TRBD2 identical over 8 bases. The V and J ends lost 6 bases and 8 bases, in that order; junction bases with no gene match: 9. Germline V lookup: CDR1 SNHLY, CDR2 FYNNEI. The CDR3 spans 14 residues. DNA of the CDR3: TGTGCCAGCAGCGGAATCGGACTAGCTGATGAGCAGTTCTTC. Translating gives CASSGIGLADEQFF.

This clone is classed as medium-sized. V usage is TRBV7-2 and J usage is TRBJ2-5, with 9 bases identical to TRBD1. Germline-derived CDR1 and CDR2 are SGHTA and FQGNSA. The CDR3 runs 13 residues. V trimming: 4 bases; J trimming: 5 bases; junction bases outside the gene matches: 2. The CDR3 nucleotides read TGTGCCAGCAGCTCTGACAGGGGGGAGACCCAGTACTTC. Translation: CASSSDRGETQYF.

This clone is medium-sized (0.01 to 0.1%) within its sample. The chain links TRBV5-1 to TRBJ2-3; 7 bases fit TRBD1. CDR1 and CDR2 (germline): SGHRS, YFSETQ. The ends lost 0 bases at V and 0 bases at J; junction bases unmatched: 7. This CDR3 region has 17 residues. CDR3 DNA sequence: TGCGCCAGCAGCTTGGTGAGGGGGCCCGCTAGCACAGATACGCAGTATTTT. Protein product: CASSLVRGPASTDTQYF.

V usage is TRBV11-2 and J usage is TRBJ1-4; 8 bases agree with TRBD1. The CDR3 runs 16 residues. J gave up 6 bases and V 2 bases, and 8 bases lay outside the gene matches. From germline, CDR1 is SGHAT and CDR2 FQNNGV. CDR3 residues: CASSLRRTGLDEKLFF. The CDR3 DNA reads TGTGCCAGCAGCTTAAGGAGGACAGGGTTAGATGAAAAACTGTTTTTT.

This chain joins TRBV7-9 and TRBJ2-7; 7 nucleotides line up with TRBD1. The junction had 10 bases not matched to a gene; V was cut back by 8 bases and J by 3 bases. Germline loops: CDR1 SEHNR, CDR2 FQNEAQ (reference sequence). This CDR3 is built from 14 residues. CDR3 loop: CASGRPGQSYEQYF. Written as DNA, the CDR3 is TGTGCCAGCGGAAGGCCGGGACAGAGCTACGAGCAGTACTTC.